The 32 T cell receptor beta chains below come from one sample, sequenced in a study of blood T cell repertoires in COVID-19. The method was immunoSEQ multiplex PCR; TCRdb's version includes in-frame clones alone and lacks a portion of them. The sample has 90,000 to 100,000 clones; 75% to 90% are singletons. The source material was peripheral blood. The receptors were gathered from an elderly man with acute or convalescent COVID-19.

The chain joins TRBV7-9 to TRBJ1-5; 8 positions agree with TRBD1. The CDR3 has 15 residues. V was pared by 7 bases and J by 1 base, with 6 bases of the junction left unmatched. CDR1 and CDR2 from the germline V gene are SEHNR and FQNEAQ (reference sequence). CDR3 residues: CASIMTGASNQPQHF. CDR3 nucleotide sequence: TGTGCCAGCATCATGACAGGGGCGAGCAATCAGCCCCAGCATTTT.

The CDR3, as DNA: TGTGCCAGCAGTTTACGGGGAGGTATGGATCAGCCCCAGCATTTT. Translating it yields CASSLRGGMDQPQHF. J is TRBJ1-5 and V is TRBV27; D is unresolved. This CDR3 region has 15 residues. Trimming removed 2 bases from V and 5 bases from J, with 13 bases in between. Germline V CDR1 and CDR2: MNHEY, SMNVEV (reference sequence).

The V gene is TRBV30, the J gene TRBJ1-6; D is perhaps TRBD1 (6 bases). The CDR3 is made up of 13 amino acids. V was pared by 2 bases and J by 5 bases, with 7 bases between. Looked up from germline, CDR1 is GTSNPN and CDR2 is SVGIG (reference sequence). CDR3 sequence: CAWSRDNNSPLHF. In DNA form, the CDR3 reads TGTGCCTGGAGTCGGGACAATAATTCACCCCTCCACTTT.

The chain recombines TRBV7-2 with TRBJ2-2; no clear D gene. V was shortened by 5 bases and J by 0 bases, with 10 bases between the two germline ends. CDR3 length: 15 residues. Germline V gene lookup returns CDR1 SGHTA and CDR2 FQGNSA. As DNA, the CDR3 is TGTGCCAGCAGCCGTGTAACAGCGAACACCGGGGAGCTGTTTTTT. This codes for CASSRVTANTGELFF.

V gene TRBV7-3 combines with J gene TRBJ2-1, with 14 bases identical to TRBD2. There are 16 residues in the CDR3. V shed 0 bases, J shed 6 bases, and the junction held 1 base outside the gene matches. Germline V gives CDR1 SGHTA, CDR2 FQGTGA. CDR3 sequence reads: CASSLTGTSGSNEQFF. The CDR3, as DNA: TGTGCCAGCAGCTTAACGGGGACTAGCGGGAGCAATGAGCAGTTCTTC.

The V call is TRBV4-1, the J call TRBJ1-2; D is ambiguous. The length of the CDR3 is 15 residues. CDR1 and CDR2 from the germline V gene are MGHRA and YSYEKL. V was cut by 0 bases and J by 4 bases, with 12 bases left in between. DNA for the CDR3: TGCGCCAGCAGCCAAGAGGGAGGCAGTTCCTATGGCTACACCTTC. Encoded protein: CASSQEGGSSYGYTF.

This CDR3 is CASSLRRGHGYTF. For the CDR3, the DNA is TGTGCCAGCAGCTTGCGCAGGGGCCACGGCTACACCTTC. The chain is built from TRBV5-6 and TRBJ1-2; the D gene is possibly TRBD1 (6 bases). There are 13 residues in the CDR3. V gave up 1 base and J gave up 8 bases, with 12 bases separating them. In germline, CDR1 is SGHDT, CDR2 YYEEEE.

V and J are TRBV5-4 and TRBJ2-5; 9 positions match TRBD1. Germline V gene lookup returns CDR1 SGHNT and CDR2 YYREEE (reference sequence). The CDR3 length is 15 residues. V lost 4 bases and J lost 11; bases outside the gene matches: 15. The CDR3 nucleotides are TGTGCCAGCAGCCCTAACCGACAGGGGGGAGAGCGGCAGTACTTC. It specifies CASSPNRQGGERQYF.

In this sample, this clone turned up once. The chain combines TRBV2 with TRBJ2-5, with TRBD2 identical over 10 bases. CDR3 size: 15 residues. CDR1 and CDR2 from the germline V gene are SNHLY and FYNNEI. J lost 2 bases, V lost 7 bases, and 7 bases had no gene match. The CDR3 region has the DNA TGTGCCAGCATGCCTCAACTAGCGGGGCAAGAGACCCAGTACTTC. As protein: CASMPQLAGQETQYF.

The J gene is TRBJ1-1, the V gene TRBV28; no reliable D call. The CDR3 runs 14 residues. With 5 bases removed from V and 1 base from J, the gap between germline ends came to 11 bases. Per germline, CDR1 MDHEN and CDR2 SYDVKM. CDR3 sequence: CASSASGSNTEAFF. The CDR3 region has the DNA TGTGCCAGCAGTGCTTCAGGTTCGAACACTGAAGCTTTCTTT.

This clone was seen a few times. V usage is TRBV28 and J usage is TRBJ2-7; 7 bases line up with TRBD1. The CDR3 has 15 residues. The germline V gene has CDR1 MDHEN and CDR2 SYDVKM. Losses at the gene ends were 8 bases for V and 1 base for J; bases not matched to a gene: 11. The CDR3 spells CASGTSPGQSYEQYF. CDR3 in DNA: TGTGCCAGCGGAACTTCACCGGGACAGTCCTACGAGCAGTACTTC.

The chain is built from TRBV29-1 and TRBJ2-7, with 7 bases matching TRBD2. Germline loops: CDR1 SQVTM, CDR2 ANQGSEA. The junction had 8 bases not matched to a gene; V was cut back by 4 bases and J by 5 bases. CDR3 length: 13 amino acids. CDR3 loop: CSVVSLAGNEQYF. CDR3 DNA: TGCAGCGTTGTCTCATTAGCGGGTAACGAGCAGTACTTC.

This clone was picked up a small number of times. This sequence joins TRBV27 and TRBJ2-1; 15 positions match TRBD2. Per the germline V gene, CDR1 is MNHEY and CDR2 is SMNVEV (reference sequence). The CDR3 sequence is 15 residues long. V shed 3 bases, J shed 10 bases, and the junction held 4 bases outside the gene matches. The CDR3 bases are TGTGCCAGCAGTTTGGGACTAGCGGGAGGAAACGAGCAGTTCTTC. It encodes CASSLGLAGGNEQFF.

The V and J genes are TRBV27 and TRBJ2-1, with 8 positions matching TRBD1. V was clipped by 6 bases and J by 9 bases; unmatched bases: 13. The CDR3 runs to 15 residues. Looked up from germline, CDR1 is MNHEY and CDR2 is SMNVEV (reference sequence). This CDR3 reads CASRDHRGETAEQFF. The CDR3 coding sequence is TGTGCCAGCAGAGACCACAGGGGGGAGACGGCTGAGCAGTTCTTC.

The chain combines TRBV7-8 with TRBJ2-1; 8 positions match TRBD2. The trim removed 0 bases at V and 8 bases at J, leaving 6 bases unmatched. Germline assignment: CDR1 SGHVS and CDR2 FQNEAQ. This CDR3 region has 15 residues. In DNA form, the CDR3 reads TGTGCCAGCAGCTTAGCGGGGACTAGATGGGATGAGCAGTTCTTC. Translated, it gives CASSLAGTRWDEQFF.

The CDR3 region is CANPGQGRDNSPLHF. CDR3 nucleotide sequence: TGCGCCAACCCAGGGCAGGGTAGGGATAATTCACCCCTCCACTTT. The chain joins TRBV10-1 to TRBJ1-6; a weak D match, TRBD1 (5 bases). CDR1 and CDR2 from the germline V gene are WNHNN and SYGVQD (reference sequence). Trimming removed 10 bases from V and 5 bases from J, with 18 bases in between. The CDR3 length is 15 residues.

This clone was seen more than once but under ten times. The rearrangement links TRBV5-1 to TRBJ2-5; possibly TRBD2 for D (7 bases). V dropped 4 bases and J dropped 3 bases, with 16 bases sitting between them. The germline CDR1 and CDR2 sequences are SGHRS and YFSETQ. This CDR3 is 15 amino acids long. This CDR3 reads CASSPGRGGEETQYF. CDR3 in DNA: TGCGCCAGCAGCCCCGGGCGAGGGGGGGAAGAGACCCAGTACTTC. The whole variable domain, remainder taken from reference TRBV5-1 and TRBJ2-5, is KAGVTQTPRYLIKTRGQQVTLSCSPISGHRSVSWYQQTPGQGLQFLFEYFSETQRNKGNFPGRFSGRQFSNSRSEMNVSTLELGDSALYLCASSPGRGGEETQYFGPGTRLLVL.

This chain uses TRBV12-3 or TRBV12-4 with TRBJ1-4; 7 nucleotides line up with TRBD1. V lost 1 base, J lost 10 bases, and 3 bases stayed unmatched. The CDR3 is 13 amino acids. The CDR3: CASSLEDRAKLFF. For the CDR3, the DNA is TGTGCCAGCAGTTTAGAAGACAGGGCAAAACTGTTTTTT.

The DNA of the CDR3 is TGTGCCAGCAGCCAAGACAGGGGCAGTGGCTACACCTTC. It encodes CASSQDRGSGYTF. V and J are TRBV7-3 and TRBJ1-2; 8 nucleotides line up with TRBD1. V dropped 5 bases and J dropped 7; count of bases not matched to a gene: 6. The CDR3 spans 13 residues. Germline values: CDR1 SGHTA, CDR2 FQGTGA.

The CDR3 is CARSLARLAKNEQFF. CDR3 in DNA: TGTGCCAGAAGCTTAGCGAGACTAGCAAAAAATGAGCAGTTCTTC. V gene TRBV7-5 combines with J gene TRBJ2-1; the table names TRBD2, a call not compared with the DNA. TRBV7-5 constitutes a pseudogene. The CDR3 spans 15 residues.

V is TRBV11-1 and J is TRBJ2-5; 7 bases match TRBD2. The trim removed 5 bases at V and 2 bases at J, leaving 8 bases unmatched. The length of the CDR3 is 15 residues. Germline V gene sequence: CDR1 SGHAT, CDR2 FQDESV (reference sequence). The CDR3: CASSTSSGVQETQYF. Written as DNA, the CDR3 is TGTGCCAGCAGCACCTCTAGCGGAGTACAAGAGACCCAGTACTTC.

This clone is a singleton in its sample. CDR3 in amino acids: CASSLGADEQFF. CDR3 DNA: TGTGCCAGCAGCTTAGGAGCGGATGAGCAGTTCTTC. The chain joins TRBV7-2 to TRBJ2-1, with D tentatively TRBD2 (5 bases). Germline V gene sequence: CDR1 SGHTA, CDR2 FQGNSA. V dropped 1 base and J dropped 8 bases, with 6 bases sitting between them. The CDR3 has 12 residues.

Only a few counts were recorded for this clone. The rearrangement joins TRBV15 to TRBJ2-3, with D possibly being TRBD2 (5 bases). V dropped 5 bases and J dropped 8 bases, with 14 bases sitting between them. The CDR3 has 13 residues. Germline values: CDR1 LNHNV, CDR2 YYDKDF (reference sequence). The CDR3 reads CATSGERPPTQYF. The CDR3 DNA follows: TGTGCCACCAGCGGGGAGCGGCCCCCTACGCAGTATTTT.

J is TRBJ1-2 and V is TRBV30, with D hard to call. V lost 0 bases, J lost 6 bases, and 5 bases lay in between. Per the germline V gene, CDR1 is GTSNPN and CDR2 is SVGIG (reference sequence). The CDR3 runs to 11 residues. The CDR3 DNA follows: TGTGCCTGGAGTGTACTGGATGGCTACACCTTC. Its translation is CAWSVLDGYTF.

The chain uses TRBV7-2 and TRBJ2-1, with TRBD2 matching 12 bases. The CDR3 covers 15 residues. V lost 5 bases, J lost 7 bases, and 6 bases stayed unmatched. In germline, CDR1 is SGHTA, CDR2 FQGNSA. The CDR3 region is CASSPSGTSGNEQFF. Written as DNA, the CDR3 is TGTGCCAGCAGCCCATCCGGGACTAGCGGGAATGAGCAGTTCTTC.

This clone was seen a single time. CDR3 nucleotide sequence: TGCGCCAGCAGAGTGACAGGAGTAAACGCTGAAGCTTTCTTT. Encoded protein: CASRVTGVNAEAFF. The chain links TRBV5-1 to TRBJ1-1; D might be TRBD1 (6 bases). CDR1 SGHRS and CDR2 YFSETQ come from the germline V gene. The V and J ends lost 5 bases and 6 bases respectively, with 17 bases between them. This CDR3 has 14 residues.

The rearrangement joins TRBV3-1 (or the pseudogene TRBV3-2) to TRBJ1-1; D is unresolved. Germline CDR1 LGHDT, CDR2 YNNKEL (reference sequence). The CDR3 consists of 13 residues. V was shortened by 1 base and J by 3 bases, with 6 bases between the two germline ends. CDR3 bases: TGTGCCAGCAGCCAAGTCGGGGACACTGAAGCTTTCTTT. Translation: CASSQVGDTEAFF.

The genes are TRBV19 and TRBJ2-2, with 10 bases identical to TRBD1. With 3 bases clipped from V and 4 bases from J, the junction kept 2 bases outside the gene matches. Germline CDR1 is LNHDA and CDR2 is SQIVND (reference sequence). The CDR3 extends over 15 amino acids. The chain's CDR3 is CASSIRDRGTGELFF. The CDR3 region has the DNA TGTGCCAGTAGTATCCGGGACAGGGGCACCGGGGAGCTGTTTTTT.

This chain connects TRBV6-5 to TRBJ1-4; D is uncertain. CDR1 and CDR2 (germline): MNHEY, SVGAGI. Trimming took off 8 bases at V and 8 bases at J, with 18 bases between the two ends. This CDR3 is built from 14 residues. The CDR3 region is CASSPRQAGEKLFF. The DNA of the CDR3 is TGTGCCAGCTCCCCAAGGCAGGCGGGGGAAAAACTGTTTTTT.

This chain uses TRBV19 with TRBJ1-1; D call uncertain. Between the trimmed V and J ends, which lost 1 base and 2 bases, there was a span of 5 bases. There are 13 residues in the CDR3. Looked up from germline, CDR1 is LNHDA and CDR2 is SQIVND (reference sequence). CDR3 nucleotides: TGTGCCAGTAGTATAGGGAGAAACACTGAAGCTTTCTTT. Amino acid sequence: CASSIGRNTEAFF.

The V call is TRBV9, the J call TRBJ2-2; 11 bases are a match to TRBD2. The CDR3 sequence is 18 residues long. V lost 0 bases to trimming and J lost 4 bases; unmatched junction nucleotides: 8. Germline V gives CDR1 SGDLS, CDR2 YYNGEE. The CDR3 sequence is CASSVGTSGLPGTGELFF. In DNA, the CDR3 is TGTGCCAGCAGCGTAGGGACTAGCGGGCTCCCGGGCACCGGGGAGCTGTTTTTT.

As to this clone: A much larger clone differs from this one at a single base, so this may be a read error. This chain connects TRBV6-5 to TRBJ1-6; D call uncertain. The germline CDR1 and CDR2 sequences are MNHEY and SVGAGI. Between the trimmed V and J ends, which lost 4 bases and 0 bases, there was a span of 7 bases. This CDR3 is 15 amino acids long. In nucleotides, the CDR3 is TGTGCCAGCAGTTTGGAGAGCTCCTATAATTCACCCCTCCACTTT. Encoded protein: CASSLESSYNSPLHF.